The clone carrying this T cell receptor beta chain has only one observation. What it binds is unknown. This specimen belongs to a study of a mutant IDH1 vaccine in newly diagnosed glioma. The study, taken as a whole, reports: Altogether, 85% to 95% of patients exhibited vaccine-induced immune responses.

Germline V lookup: CDR1 SQVTM, CDR2 ANQGSEA. This CDR3 has 14 amino acids. V lost 7 bases to trimming and J lost 1 base; unmatched junction nucleotides: 9. TCRdb keeps only in-frame clones here, not all; method: immunoSEQ multiplex PCR. The sample shows around 52,000 clones, around 80% of them seen only once. As for time point: week 5, during vaccination. Mutant IDH1 20-mer peptide, at 300 ug, made up each vaccine dose, with topical imiquimod. There were new WHO grade 3 or 4 astrocytomas in the donors, and these were IDH1-mutant and ATRX-lost. The source material was PBMCs, sampled from a glioma patient whose treatment included an IDH1 peptide vaccine. V usage is TRBV29-1 and J usage is TRBJ1-1; 7 bases are shared with TRBD1. This clonotype was sampled from a woman in her thirties or forties with glioma. The DNA for the CDR3 is TGCAGCGCCCTAAGCTGGACAGGGAACACTGAAGCTTTCTTT. Amino acids: CSALSWTGNTEAFF.